Listed here are 24 T cell receptor beta chains from one sample, sequenced in a study of cytomegalovirus exposure and HLA in healthy donors. 60 Vbeta and 13 Jbeta primers were used in PCR. TCRdb keeps only in-frame clones here, not all; method: immunoSEQ multiplex PCR. Of roughly 250,000 clones in the sample, 80% were seen once. The sample taken for sequencing was PBMCs. These receptors were collected from a girl aged 2-10 years in good health and CMV-seronegative.

The CDR3 bases are TGTGCCAGCAGCAAGGGACAGGTAGCCAAAAACATTCAGTACTTC. Translated: CASSKGQVAKNIQYF. The V gene is TRBV7-9, the J gene TRBJ2-4, with 8 bases aligning to TRBD1. The V and J ends lost 5 bases and 0 bases, in that order; junction bases with no gene match: 3. Germline V gene data show CDR1 as SEHNR and CDR2 as FQNEAQ (reference sequence). The CDR3 covers 15 residues.

This chain connects TRBV11-3 to TRBJ2-1; weak D call: TRBD2 (7 bases). With 5 bases removed from V and 4 bases from J, the gap between germline ends came to 15 bases. The germline V gene has CDR1 SGHNT and CDR2 YENEEA. There are 15 residues in the CDR3. The CDR3: CASSPPGGAYNEQFF. The CDR3 DNA is TGTGCCAGCAGCCCTCCGGGGGGCGCTTACAATGAGCAGTTCTTC. Full variable domain (remainder filled in from reference TRBV11-3 and TRBJ2-1): EAGVVQSPRYKIIEKKQPVAFWCNPISGHNTLYWYLQNLGQGPELLIRYENEEAVDDSQLPKDRFSAERLKGVDSTLKIQPAELGDSAVYLCASSPPGGAYNEQFFGPGTRLTVL.

V and J are TRBV7-2 and TRBJ1-2; possibly TRBD1 for D (6 bases). This CDR3 contains 13 residues. The V and J ends lost 5 bases and 7 bases respectively, with 14 bases between them. Germline V gives CDR1 SGHTA, CDR2 FQGNSA. CDR3 protein: CASSGREGGGYTF. The CDR3 bases are TGTGCCAGCAGCGGCAGGGAGGGGGGTGGCTACACCTTC.

V gene TRBV13 combines with J gene TRBJ2-7; D perhaps matches TRBD2 (5 bases). V gave up 5 bases and J gave up 3 bases, with 11 bases separating them. The length of the CDR3 is 13 residues. The germline V gene has CDR1 PRHDT and CDR2 FYEKMQ (reference sequence). For the CDR3, the DNA is TGTGCCAGCAGCCGTCAACGGGGCTACGAGCAGTACTTC. Translated: CASSRQRGYEQYF.

This sequence joins TRBV6-5 and TRBJ2-1; D possibly corresponds to TRBD2 (5 bases). The ends were cut back, 7 bases at V and 3 bases at J, with 7 bases in the middle. The CDR3 consists of 12 residues. Germline V gives CDR1 MNHEY, CDR2 SVGAGI. CDR3 sequence reads: CASNDYYNEQFF. The CDR3 nucleotides are TGTGCCAGCAACGACTACTACAATGAGCAGTTCTTC.

This clone occurred a few times. This chain connects TRBV19 to TRBJ1-5; D is perhaps TRBD1 (5 bases). V lost 10 bases, J lost 6 bases, and 16 bases lay in between. CDR1 is LNHDA and CDR2 is SQIVND in the germline V gene (reference sequence). This CDR3 is built from 13 residues. This chain's CDR3 is CAISRGVGQPQHF. The CDR3 nucleotides are TGTGCCATCAGCCGGGGGGTAGGTCAGCCCCAGCATTTT. The variable domain in full, completed from reference TRBV19 and TRBJ1-5, reads DGGITQSPKYLFRKEGQNVTLSCEQNLNHDAMYWYRQDPGQGLRLIYYSQIVNDFQKGDIAEGYSVSREKKESFPLTVTSAQKNPTAFYLCAISRGVGQPQHFGDGTRLSIL.

The chain links TRBV7-8 to TRBJ1-2; 11 positions match TRBD1. Germline lookup yields CDR1 SGHVS and CDR2 FQNEAQ. The length of the CDR3 is 16 residues. After removal of 5 bases from V and 4 bases from J, the junction contained 9 bases not matched to a gene. This CDR3 is CASSDRSGTGGYGYTF. The CDR3 DNA sequence: TGTGCCAGCAGCGACAGATCCGGGACAGGGGGCTATGGCTACACCTTC.

This chain connects TRBV7-3 to TRBJ2-1; 13 bases match TRBD2. CDR1 is SGHTA and CDR2 is FQGTGA in the germline V gene. V lost 3 bases, J lost 3 bases, and 14 bases stayed unmatched. This CDR3 is 20 amino acids long. CDR3 sequence: CASSFTPTSGGLVDYNEQFF. CDR3 DNA: TGTGCCAGCAGCTTTACCCCGACTAGCGGGGGGCTGGTCGACTACAATGAGCAGTTCTTC.

V and J are TRBV6-4 and TRBJ2-7, with 9 bases lining up with TRBD2. The junction had 10 bases not matched to a gene; V was cut back by 6 bases and J by 1 base. Germline CDR1 and CDR2: MRHNA and SNTAGT. This CDR3 comprises 16 residues. The CDR3, as DNA: TGTGCCAGCAGGGGTTCCGGGACTAGCTGTTCCTACGAGCAGTACTTC. As protein: CASRGSGTSCSYEQYF.

The chain has TRBV6-5 and TRBJ2-7; 9 positions match TRBD1. From germline, CDR1 is MNHEY and CDR2 SVGAGI. This CDR3 has 14 amino acids. V was pared by 5 bases and J by 2 bases, with 4 bases of the junction left unmatched. CDR3 sequence (DNA): TGTGCCAGCAGTCCAGACAGGGGGACCTACGAGCAGTACTTC. Amino acid sequence: CASSPDRGTYEQYF.

The rearrangement links TRBV21-1 to TRBJ2-2; the table's TRBD2 call for D was not verified on the DNA. TRBV21-1 is a known pseudogene. The CDR3 totals 15 residues. CDR3 protein: CASSKEAGDPGELFF. The CDR3 region has the DNA TGTGCCAGCAGCAAAGAAGCGGGAGACCCCGGGGAGCTGTTTTTT.

This chain joins TRBV11-2 and TRBJ2-1; 14 bases match TRBD2. Germline-derived CDR1 and CDR2 are SGHAT and FQNNGV. The CDR3 extends over 17 amino acids. The V segment lost 1 base and the J segment 9 bases; nucleotides outside the gene matches: 8. The CDR3 bases are TGTGCCAGCAGCTTAGGCCCCGGGACTAGCGGGAGATTTGAGCAGTTCTTC. It codes for CASSLGPGTSGRFEQFF. The variable domain in full, with the rest retrieved from reference TRBV11-2 and TRBJ2-1, is EAGVAQSPRYKIIEKRQSVAFWCNPISGHATLYWYQQILGQGPKLLIQFQNNGVVDDSQLPKDRFSAERLKGVDSTLKIQPAKLEDSAVYLCASSLGPGTSGRFEQFFGPGTRLTVL.

This chain joins TRBV6-4 and TRBJ2-5, with a possible D match to TRBD2 (7 bases). Germline V lookup: CDR1 MRHNA, CDR2 SNTAGT. V lost 5 bases and J lost 0, with 13 bases in between. CDR3 size: 15 residues. CDR3 bases: TGTGCCAGCAGTCCTGGGGGGGGCAACCAAGAGACCCAGTACTTC. The encoded protein is CASSPGGGNQETQYF.

J is TRBJ2-2 and V is TRBV7-3; a possible D gene is TRBD2 (6 bases). V was shortened by 5 bases and J by 9 bases, with 19 bases between the two germline ends. Per the germline V gene, CDR1 is SGHTA and CDR2 is FQGTGA. CDR3 length equals 15 residues. The DNA of the CDR3 is TGTGCCAGCAGCCGAACTAGCCTTTCTGACCGGGAGCTGTTTTTT. It translates to CASSRTSLSDRELFF.

The chain uses TRBV5-1 and TRBJ2-7; 12 bases agree with TRBD2. Losses at the gene ends were 4 bases for V and 5 bases for J; bases not matched to a gene: 7. CDR3 length: 15 residues. Germline V gene sequence: CDR1 SGHRS, CDR2 YFSETQ. This CDR3 reads CASSMGLAGVDEQYF. DNA of the CDR3: TGCGCCAGCAGCATGGGACTAGCGGGTGTCGACGAGCAGTACTTC.

The J gene is TRBJ2-1, the V gene TRBV27, with 7 nucleotides matching TRBD2. V gave up 4 bases and J gave up 0 bases; unmatched junction bases: 12. The CDR3 length is 18 residues. Germline V gene lookup returns CDR1 MNHEY and CDR2 SMNVEV (reference sequence). In DNA, the CDR3 is TGTGCCAGCAGTTCACGGTCGGGGAGGGATAGCTCCTACAATGAGCAGTTCTTC. This gives the protein CASSSRSGRDSSYNEQFF.

As concerns this clone: Germline and junction disagree at one end, which may indicate a read error. The chain's CDR3 is CASSLAASNQSQHF. CDR3 in DNA: TGTGCCAGCAGCTTGGCCGCTAGCAATCAGTCCCAGCATTTT. The chain links TRBV5-6 to TRBJ1-5; no clear D gene. Germline V gives CDR1 SGHDT, CDR2 YYEEEE. CDR3 length equals 14 residues. Full variable domain (outside the CDR3, taken from reference TRBV5-6 and TRBJ1-5): DAGVTQSPTHLIKTRGQQVTLRCSPKSGHDTVSWYQQALGQGPQFIFQYYEEEERQRGNFPDRFSGHQFPNYSSELNVNALLLGDSALYLCASSLAASNQSQHFGDGTRLSIL.

This sequence joins TRBV5-1 and TRBJ1-2; D unresolved. This CDR3 comprises 16 residues. V was pared by 7 bases and J by 5 bases, with 24 bases between. Germline assignment: CDR1 SGHRS and CDR2 YFSETQ. Written as DNA, the CDR3 is TGCGCCAGCGGCCCCGGGAACCAAAATACCAGATATGGCTACACCTTC. Translated, it gives CASGPGNQNTRYGYTF. Full variable domain (rest looked up from reference TRBV5-1 and TRBJ1-2): KAGVTQTPRYLIKTRGQQVTLSCSPISGHRSVSWYQQTPGQGLQFLFEYFSETQRNKGNFPGRFSGRQFSNSRSEMNVSTLELGDSALYLCASGPGNQNTRYGYTFGSGTRLTVV.

The CDR3, as DNA: TGTGCCAGCTCAAACAGGGGTCCATCTGGGGAGCTGTTTTTT. Amino acid sequence: CASSNRGPSGELFF. The chain links TRBV5-4 to TRBJ2-2; 7 nucleotides match TRBD1. V shed 7 bases, J shed 8 bases, and the junction held 11 bases outside the gene matches. CDR3 length: 14 amino acids. Germline CDR1 and CDR2: SGHNT and YYREEE (reference sequence). The full variable domain, with the rest looked up from reference TRBV5-4 and TRBJ2-2, is ETGVTQSPTHLIKTRGQQVTLRCSSQSGHNTVSWYQQALGQGPQFIFQYYREEENGRGNFPPRFSGLQFPNYSSELNVNALELDDSALYLCASSNRGPSGELFFGEGSRLTVL.

The gene calls are TRBV5-5 and TRBJ1-6, with a possible D match to TRBD1 (6 bases). The CDR3 spans 16 residues. The V end lost 0 bases, the J end lost 7 bases, and 14 bases lay between the germline ends. Looked up from germline, CDR1 is SGHKS and CDR2 is YYEKEE (reference sequence). CDR3 residues: CASSLAATGLNSPLHF. As DNA, the CDR3 is TGTGCCAGCAGCTTGGCCGCGACAGGCTTAAATTCACCCCTCCACTTT.

The V call is TRBV6-1, the J call TRBJ1-2; D gene unclear. The CDR3 extends over 14 amino acids. The germline CDR1 and CDR2 sequences are MNHNS and SASEGT. V was trimmed by 8 bases and J by 6 bases, leaving 19 bases between them. DNA for the CDR3: TGTGCCAGCCTGATTGATGGAGGGAGGGATGGCTACACCTTC. It specifies CASLIDGGRDGYTF.

The chain combines TRBV5-1 with TRBJ2-2; possibly TRBD1 for D (7 bases). The CDR3 sequence is 13 residues long. V lost 4 bases, J lost 7 bases, and 11 bases lay in between. Germline loops: CDR1 SGHRS, CDR2 YFSETQ. CDR3 sequence: CASSGGDSGELFF. The CDR3 DNA reads TGCGCCAGCAGCGGCGGGGACAGCGGGGAGCTGTTTTTT.

This sequence joins TRBV7-9 and TRBJ2-7, with a tentative D call TRBD1 (6 bases). This CDR3 is built from 16 residues. The germline V gene encodes CDR1 SEHNR and CDR2 FQNEAQ (reference sequence). Trimming took 5 bases from V and 2 from J, leaving 19 bases between them. The CDR3 nucleotides are TGTGCCAGCAGCGCCAATACAGGGTACGGGACCTACGAGCAGTACTTC. It translates to CASSANTGYGTYEQYF.

The chain combines TRBV5-1 with TRBJ1-2; 7 bases match TRBD1. Unmatched junction bases numbered 9, after V lost 4 bases and J lost 0 bases. Germline lookup yields CDR1 SGHRS and CDR2 YFSETQ. The CDR3 is made up of 16 amino acids. The CDR3 DNA sequence: TGCGCCAGCAGCCAGTCAAGGGACAGCCCTAACTATGGCTACACCTTC. Translating it yields CASSQSRDSPNYGYTF.